A selection of T cell receptor beta chains follows, all from one sample in a study of cytomegalovirus exposure and HLA in healthy donors. TCRdb's copy holds only in-frame clones and misses some; the assay was immunoSEQ multiplex PCR. The profile shows 150,000 to 200,000 clones, approximately 78% of them singletons. The sequenced material came from PBMCs. The receptors stem from a girl aged 2-10 years in good health and CMV-seropositive. Both conserved end residues are part of each CDR3. A D gene is named only where the DNA matches it firmly. The size of a clone is reported for some rows only, either as once, few or many, or as a class for expanded clones.

v_call	j_call	d_call	clone_size	cdr3_length	cdr3_nt	cdr3_aa
TRBV20-1	TRBJ1-1	NA	NA	10	TGCAGTGCTAAGGGGTCTGAAGCTTTCTTT	CSAKGSEAFF
TRBV15	TRBJ1-1	NA	NA	16	TGTGCCACCAGCAGAGAAGAGGGCATGTTGAACACTGAAGCTTTCTTT	CATSREEGMLNTEAFF
TRBV2	TRBJ1-1	NA	few	11	TGTGCCAGCAGACCCGGGTCATGGGCTTTCTTT	CASRPGSWAFF
TRBV27	TRBJ2-7	TRBD2	NA	16	TGTGCCAGCAGTGGTAGCGGGAGCGCCAGCTCCTACGAGCAGTACTTC	CASSGSGSASSYEQYF
TRBV6-5	TRBJ1-1	TRBD1	few	15	TGTGCCAGCAGATTTTCGCGGACAGGGCTCACTGAAGCTTTCTTT	CASRFSRTGLTEAFF
TRBV29-1	TRBJ2-7	TRBD2	NA	13	TGCAGCGTTTCGACTAGCGGCGGGCGCGAGCAGTACTTC	CSVSTSGGREQYF
TRBV2	TRBJ1-5	NA	NA	13	TGTGCCAGCAGGGAACAGGGTTATCAGCCCCAGCATTTT	CASREQGYQPQHF
TRBV5-6	TRBJ1-3	TRBD1	NA	14	TGTGCCAGCAGCTTAGGGGGCTATGGAAACACCATATATTTT	CASSLGGYGNTIYF
TRBV30	TRBJ2-3	NA	NA	15	TGTGCCTGGAAGCACTGCATCGGTTCCACAGATACGCAGTATTTT	CAWKHCIGSTDTQYF
TRBV4-1	TRBJ2-7	NA	NA	14	TGCGCCAGCAGCCAAGCAGACAGAACCTACGAGCAGTACTTC	CASSQADRTYEQYF
TRBV7-3	TRBJ2-1	TRBD2	NA	21	TGTGCCAGCAGCTCCGGGGTAGAGGGTAGCGGGCCTTTTAGCTCCTACAATGAGCAGTTCTTC	CASSSGVEGSGPFSSYNEQFF
TRBV27	TRBJ2-2	NA	NA	17	TGTGCCAGCAGTTTATCCTTGCTAGTCCTCTCAGCCGGGGAGCTGTTTTTT	CASSLSLLVLSAGELFF
TRBV2	TRBJ1-3	NA	NA	13	TGTGCCAGCAGTGAATATCGGGAGGACACCATATATTTT	CASSEYREDTIYF
TRBV28	TRBJ1-1	NA	few	14	TGTGCCAGCAGTCGTCGAAGACGGGACACTGAAGCTTTCTTT	CASSRRRRDTEAFF
TRBV27	TRBJ1-2	TRBD1	once	14	TGTGCCAGCAGTCCCAGACAGGGAATCTATGGCTACACCTTC	CASSPRQGIYGYTF
TRBV2	TRBJ2-1	NA	NA	15	TGTGCCAGCAGTGAACAGGGGTATGGATACAATGAGCAGTTCTTC	CASSEQGYGYNEQFF
TRBV5-1	TRBJ2-3	TRBD2	NA	16	TGCGCCAGCAGCTTCAATGCGGGAGCGGGCACAGATACGCAGTATTTT	CASSFNAGAGTDTQYF
TRBV10-2	TRBJ2-6	NA	NA	15	TGCGCCAGCCAAAGAGGCCCGGACATTTCCAACGTCCTGACTTTC	CASQRGPDISNVLTF
TRBV7-3	TRBJ2-7	NA	once	15	TGTGCCAGCAGCTTAGGGCAGACGCCGGACTACGAGCAGTACTTC	CASSLGQTPDYEQYF
TRBV19	TRBJ1-5	NA	NA	15	TGTGCCAGTAGTGCGGTCCTAGCGGACAATCAGCCCCAGCATTTT	CASSAVLADNQPQHF
TRBV4-2	TRBJ2-2	NA	NA	16	TGTGCCAGCAGCCAAGTGTTGTCAGGTGGAACCGGGGAGCTGTTTTTT	CASSQVLSGGTGELFF
TRBV7-2	TRBJ2-1	TRBD2	NA	15	TGTGCCAGCAGCCTGACTAGCGGAGCGGCCAATGAGCAGTTCTTC	CASSLTSGAANEQFF
TRBV4-1	TRBJ2-1	NA	NA	13	TGCGCCAGCAGCCAAGAGTTAGCGCGGGAGCAGTTCTTC	CASSQELAREQFF
TRBV6-4	TRBJ2-3	NA	NA	14	TGTGCCAGCAGTGATTCTTCTAGCACAGATACGCAGTATTTT	CASSDSSSTDTQYF
TRBV19	TRBJ2-6	NA	NA	15	TGTGCCAGTACAGGGATGGCCTCTGGGGCCAACGTCCTGACTTTC	CASTGMASGANVLTF
TRBV6-1	TRBJ2-1	TRBD2	NA	13	TGTGCCAGCACTATGACTAGCTTCGATGAGCAGTTCTTC	CASTMTSFDEQFF
TRBV11-3	TRBJ1-5	TRBD1	NA	18	TGTGCCAGCAGCTTAGATGGGACAGGGGCAGATCGACATCAGCCCCAGCATTTT	CASSLDGTGADRHQPQHF
TRBV13	TRBJ2-1	NA	once	16	TGTGCCAGCAGCCCCTTAGGGAGCAAGTCCTACAATGAGCAGTTCTTC	CASSPLGSKSYNEQFF
TRBV5-1	TRBJ2-3	TRBD2	NA	14	TGCGCCAGCAGCTTACGGGAGGGCGCAGATACGCAGTATTTT	CASSLREGADTQYF
TRBV28	TRBJ2-3	NA	NA	14	TGTGCCAGCAGTTTATCCGGAGCCACAGATACGCAGTATTTT	CASSLSGATDTQYF
TRBV7-9	TRBJ1-5	NA	NA	19	TGTGCCAGCAGCTTAGACCCGGGCAGGGGACGCGGCCGCAATCAGCCCCAGCATTTT	CASSLDPGRGRGRNQPQHF
TRBV29-1	TRBJ2-3	NA	NA	12	TGCAGCGTTGAAGAGGCACAGCGGGCGCAGTATTTT	CSVEEAQRAQYF
TRBV28	TRBJ1-1	TRBD1	NA	14	TGTGCCAGCAGTCCAGGGGACAGGGGGTATGAAGCTTTCTTT	CASSPGDRGYEAFF
TRBV29-1	TRBJ2-3	TRBD2	NA	15	TGCAGCGTTGAGTCTAGCGGGAGTCTAGGAGATACGCAGTATTTT	CSVESSGSLGDTQYF
TRBV4-1	TRBJ2-1	TRBD2	NA	17	TGCGCCAGCAGCCAAGATAAGTGGAGCGGGAGGGCCAATGAGCAGTTCTTC	CASSQDKWSGRANEQFF
TRBV9	TRBJ2-5	NA	NA	15	TGTGCCAGCAGCGTACTCTCCGACAGACAAGAGACCCAGTACTTC	CASSVLSDRQETQYF
TRBV9	TRBJ2-2	TRBD2	NA	15	TGTGCCAGCAGCGTGACTAGCGGATACACCGGGGAGCTGTTTTTT	CASSVTSGYTGELFF
TRBV4-1	TRBJ1-1	NA	NA	17	TGCGCCAGCAGCCTAGGACAGAGGCGGATACTGAACACTGAAGCTTTCTTT	CASSLGQRRILNTEAFF
TRBV30	TRBJ2-5	TRBD1	once	14	TGTGCCTGGAGCGCCCGCAGGGGGCACGGGACCCAGTACTTC	CAWSARRGHGTQYF
TRBV11-2	TRBJ1-1	NA	few	14	TGTGCCAGCAGCCCGATCCGACACCCCACTGAAGCTTTCTTT	CASSPIRHPTEAFF
TRBV5-1	TRBJ2-1	TRBD1	NA	15	TGCGCCAGCAGCCCACGGACAGGGGGCAGGGATGAGCAGTTCTTC	CASSPRTGGRDEQFF
TRBV11-2	TRBJ2-5	TRBD1	NA	15	TGTGCCAGCAGCTCCTTGGACAGGGGACAAGAGACCCAGTACTTC	CASSSLDRGQETQYF
TRBV27	TRBJ1-1	NA	NA	13	TGTGCCAGCAGTCGCAGGGAGAACACTGAAGCTTTCTTT	CASSRRENTEAFF
TRBV6-4	TRBJ2-2	TRBD2	NA	15	TGTGCCAGCGCCGGGAGGCAGGGTCCGGCCGGGGAGCTGTTTTTT	CASAGRQGPAGELFF
TRBV28	TRBJ1-2	NA	NA	14	TGTGCCAGCAGTTTAGTGGGGGGGTCCTATGGCTACACCTTC	CASSLVGGSYGYTF
TRBV7-6	TRBJ2-2	NA	NA	16	TGTGCCAGCAGCTTAGGTTCTGGAGGGCGGACCGGGGAGCTGTTTTTT	CASSLGSGGRTGELFF
TRBV6-1	TRBJ2-2	NA	NA	15	TGTGCCAGCAGTGAGGGTCCAGGGAACACCGGGGAGCTGTTTTTT	CASSEGPGNTGELFF
TRBV29-1	TRBJ2-5	NA	NA	15	TGCAGCGTCTGGTACGTTACAACATTCCAAGAGACCCAGTACTTC	CSVWYVTTFQETQYF